This T cell receptor beta chain was identified during a study of T cells in Graves' hyperthyroidism and ophthalmopathy. TCR beta CDR3 sequences were amplified from RNA transcripts. HTBI primers were the set used in a first-round RT-PCR of the TCR CDR3. MiXCR, applied by TCRdb to the multiplex PCR reads, yields one record per CDR3 protein. The sample carries more than 500,000 distinct CDR3 sequences, roughly 15% recorded once. CDR1 and CDR2 from the germline V gene are MNHNS and SASEGT. The CDR3 loop spans 12 amino acids. V was cut by 4 bases and J by 5 bases, with 6 bases left in between. This clonotype was seen ten or more times.

This chain connects TRBV6-1 to TRBJ2-1; D gene ambiguous. The sample was blood. The source is a woman aged 25 to 39 with Graves' hyperthyroidism. The CDR3 spells CASSASNNEQFF. The CDR3 DNA reads TGTGCCAGCAGTGCCTCTAACAATGAGCAGTTCTTC.